This TCR beta chain was obtained from a study of T cells in Graves' hyperthyroidism and ophthalmopathy. Whole-study results and caveats: Stable hyperthyroidism was told apart from ophthalmopathy by a model built on 13 V-J features. Blood samples included most of the expanded thyroid clonotypes exceeding 0.001.

This clonotype has a count of ten or more. What it binds is not known. What was amplified from RNA transcripts were TCR beta CDR3 regions. Researchers ran a first-round RT-PCR on the TCR CDR3 using the HTBI primer set. MiXCR, run by TCRdb on the multiplex PCR reads, gives a single entry per CDR3 protein. The sample has 500,000 to 650,000 distinct CDR3 sequences, approximately 17% seen once. V lost 4 bases, J lost 1 base, and 13 bases lay in between. This CDR3 has 15 residues. The chain couples TRBV12-3 or TRBV12-4 to TRBJ1-1, with D tentatively TRBD1 (6 bases). Sequenced: blood. The sequence was collected from a young woman with Graves' ophthalmopathy. The CDR3 DNA sequence: TGTGCCAGCAGTTCTGGACAGATCCAGAACACTGAAGCTTTCTTT. It translates to CASSSGQIQNTEAFF.